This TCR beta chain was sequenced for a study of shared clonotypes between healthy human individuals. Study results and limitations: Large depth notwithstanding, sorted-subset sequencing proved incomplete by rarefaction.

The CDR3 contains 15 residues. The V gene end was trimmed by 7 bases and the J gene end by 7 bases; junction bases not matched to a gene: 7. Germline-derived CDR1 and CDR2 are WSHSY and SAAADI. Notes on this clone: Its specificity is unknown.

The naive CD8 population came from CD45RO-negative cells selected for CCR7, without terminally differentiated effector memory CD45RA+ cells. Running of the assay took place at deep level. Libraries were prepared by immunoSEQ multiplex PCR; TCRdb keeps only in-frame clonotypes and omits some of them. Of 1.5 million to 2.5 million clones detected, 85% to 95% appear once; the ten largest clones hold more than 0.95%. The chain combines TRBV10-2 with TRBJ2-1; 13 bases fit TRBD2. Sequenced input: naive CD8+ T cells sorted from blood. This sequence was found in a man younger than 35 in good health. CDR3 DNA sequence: TGCGCCAGCAATGAAGGGACTAGCGGGGTAAATGAGCAGTTCTTC. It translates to CASNEGTSGVNEQFF.